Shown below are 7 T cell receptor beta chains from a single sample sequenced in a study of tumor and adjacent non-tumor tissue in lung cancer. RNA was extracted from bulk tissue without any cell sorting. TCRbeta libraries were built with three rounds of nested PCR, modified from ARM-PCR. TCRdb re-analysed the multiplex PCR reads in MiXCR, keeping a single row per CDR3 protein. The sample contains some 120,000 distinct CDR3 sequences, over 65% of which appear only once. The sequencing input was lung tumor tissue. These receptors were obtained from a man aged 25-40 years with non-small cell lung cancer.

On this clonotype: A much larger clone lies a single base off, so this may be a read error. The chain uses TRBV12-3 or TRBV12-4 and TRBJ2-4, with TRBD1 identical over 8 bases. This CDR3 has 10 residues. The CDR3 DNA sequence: TGTGTCAGCAGCGGACAGGGAGTTTACTTC. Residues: CVSSGQGVYF.

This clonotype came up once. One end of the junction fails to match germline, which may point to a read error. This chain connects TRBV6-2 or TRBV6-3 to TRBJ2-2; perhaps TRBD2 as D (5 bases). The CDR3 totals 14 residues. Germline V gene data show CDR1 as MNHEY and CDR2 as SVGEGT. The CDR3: CASSRHGLIGELFF. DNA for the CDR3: TGTGCCAGCAGTCGTCACGGCCTGATCGGGGAGTTGTTTTTT.

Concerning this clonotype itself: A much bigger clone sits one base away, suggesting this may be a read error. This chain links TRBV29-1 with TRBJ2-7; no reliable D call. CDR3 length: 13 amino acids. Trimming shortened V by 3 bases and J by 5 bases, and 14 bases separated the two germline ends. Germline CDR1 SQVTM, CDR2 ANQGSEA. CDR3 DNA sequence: TGCAGCGTTGACCAGGAGTCTGAGAACGAGCAGTACTTC. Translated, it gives CSVDQESENEQYF.

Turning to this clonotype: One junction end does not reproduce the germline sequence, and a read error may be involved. In nucleotides, the CDR3 is TGTGCCAGCAGCTCGTACAGTGGGCCCTCCTACGGGCAGTACTTC. Translated, it gives CASSSYSGPSYGQYF. The chain employs TRBV11-2 and TRBJ2-7; no clear D. Per the germline V gene, CDR1 is SGHAT and CDR2 is FQNNGV. The CDR3 sequence is 15 residues long.

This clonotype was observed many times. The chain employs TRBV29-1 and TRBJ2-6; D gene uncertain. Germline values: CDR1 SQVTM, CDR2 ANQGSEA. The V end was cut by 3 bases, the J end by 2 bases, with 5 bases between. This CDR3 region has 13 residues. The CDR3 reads CSVDYPGANVLTF. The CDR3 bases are TGCAGCGTTGATTACCCTGGGGCCAACGTCCTGACTTTC.

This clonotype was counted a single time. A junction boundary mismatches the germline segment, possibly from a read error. The CDR3 DNA reads as TGCAATGCTAGACGAGGGGGGAACTATGGCTACACATTC. This sequence encodes CNARRGGNYGYTF. The chain joins TRBV20-1 to TRBJ1-2; D is perhaps TRBD1 (6 bases). There are 13 residues in the CDR3. Germline CDR1 DFQATT, CDR2 SNEGSKA (reference sequence).

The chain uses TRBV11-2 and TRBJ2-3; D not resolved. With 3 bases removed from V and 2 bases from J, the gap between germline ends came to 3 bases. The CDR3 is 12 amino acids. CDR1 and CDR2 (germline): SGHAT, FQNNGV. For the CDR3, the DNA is TGTGCCAGCAGCTTGTACACAGATACGCAGTATTTT. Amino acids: CASSLYTDTQYF.